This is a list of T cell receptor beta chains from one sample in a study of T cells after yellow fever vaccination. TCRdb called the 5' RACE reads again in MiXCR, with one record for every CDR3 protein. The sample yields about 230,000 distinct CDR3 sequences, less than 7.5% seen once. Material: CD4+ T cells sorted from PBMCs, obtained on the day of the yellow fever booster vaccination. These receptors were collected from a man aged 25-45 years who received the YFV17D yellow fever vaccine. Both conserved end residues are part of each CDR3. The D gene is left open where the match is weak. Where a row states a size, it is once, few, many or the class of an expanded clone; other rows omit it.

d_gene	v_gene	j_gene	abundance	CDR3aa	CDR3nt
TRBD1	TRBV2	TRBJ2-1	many	CASSLLGQGTNEQFF	TGTGCCAGCAGTTTACTAGGACAGGGGACCAATGAGCAGTTCTTC
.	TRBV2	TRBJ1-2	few	CASSEALRYGYTF	TGTGCCAGCAGTGAAGCGCTGAGATATGGCTACACCTTC
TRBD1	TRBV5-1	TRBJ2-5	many	CASSWRGGLQETQYF	TGCGCCAGCAGCTGGCGAGGGGGCCTTCAAGAGACCCAGTACTTC
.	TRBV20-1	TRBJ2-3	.	CCARPGAFGTPNTDTQYF	TGCTGTGCTAGACCGGGGGCTTTTGGCACCCCAAACACAGATACGCAGTATTTT
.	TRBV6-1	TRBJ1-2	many	CASSVSGYGYTF	TGTGCCAGCAGTGTTTCAGGGTATGGCTACACCTTC
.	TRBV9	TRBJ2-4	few	CASSGSGTPRGVQYF	TGTGCCAGCAGCGGATCCGGGACTCCAAGGGGTGTTCAGTACTTC
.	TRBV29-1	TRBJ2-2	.	CSAWGTPANTGELFF	TGCAGCGCTTGGGGGACACCCGCGAACACCGGGGAGCTGTTTTTT
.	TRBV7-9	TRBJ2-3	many	CASSLARGGTDTQYF	TGTGCCAGCAGCTTAGCCAGGGGAGGCACAGATACGCAGTATTTT
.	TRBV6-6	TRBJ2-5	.	CASILNPGETQYF	TGTGCCAGCATACTGAACCCTGGGGAGACCCAGTACTTC
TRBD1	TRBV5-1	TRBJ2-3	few	CASSIGQGTDTQYF	TGCGCCAGCAGCATCGGACAGGGGACAGATACGCAGTATTTT
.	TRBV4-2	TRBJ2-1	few	CASSQVGWWNEQFF	TGTGCCAGCAGCCAAGTCGGGTGGTGGAATGAGCAGTTCTTC
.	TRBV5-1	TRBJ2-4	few	CASSPEMAKNIQYF	TGCGCCAGCAGCCCCGAAATGGCCAAAAACATTCAGTACTTC
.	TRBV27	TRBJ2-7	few	CASSSVQGRQYF	TGTGCCAGCAGTTCGGTACAGGGAAGGCAGTACTTC
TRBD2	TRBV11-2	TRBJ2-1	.	CASSPRLAGSNEQFF	TGTGCCAGCAGCCCCAGACTAGCGGGATCCAATGAGCAGTTCTTC
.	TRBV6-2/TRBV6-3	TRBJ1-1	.	CASSYFWLTEAFF	TGTGCCAGCAGTTACTTTTGGCTCACTGAAGCTTTCTTT
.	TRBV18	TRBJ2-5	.	CASSDRDILQETQYF	TGTGCCAGCTCAGACCGGGACATACTCCAAGAGACCCAGTACTTC
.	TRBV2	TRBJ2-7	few	CASSDGGTTYEQYF	TGTGCCAGCAGTGACGGCGGGACCACCTACGAGCAGTACTTC
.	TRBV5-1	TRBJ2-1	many	CASSSQGGGSYNEQFF	TGCGCCAGCAGCTCCCAGGGGGGAGGTTCCTACAATGAGCAGTTCTTC
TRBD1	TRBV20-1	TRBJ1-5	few	CSARGQGINQPQHF	TGCAGTGCTAGAGGACAGGGTATAAATCAGCCCCAGCATTTT
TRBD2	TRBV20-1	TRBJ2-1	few	CCARHSSGGSSYNEQFF	TGCTGTGCTAGACACTCTAGCGGCGGGAGCTCCTACAATGAGCAGTTCTTC
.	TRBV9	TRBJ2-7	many	CASSTQAGPDEQYF	TGTGCCAGCAGCACCCAGGCCGGCCCCGACGAGCAGTACTTC
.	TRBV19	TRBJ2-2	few	CASSNPGLNTGELFF	TGTGCCAGTAGCAATCCAGGACTTAACACCGGGGAGCTGTTTTTT
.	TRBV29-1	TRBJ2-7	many	CSVWNYEQYF	TGCAGCGTTTGGAATTACGAGCAGTACTTC
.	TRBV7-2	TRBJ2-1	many	CASSLDRVQTNEQFF	TGTGCCAGCAGCTTAGACAGGGTTCAGACCAATGAGCAGTTCTTC
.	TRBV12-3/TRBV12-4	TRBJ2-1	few	CASSIGESRYNEQFF	TGTGCCAGCAGTATCGGGGAGTCCCGATACAATGAGCAGTTCTTC
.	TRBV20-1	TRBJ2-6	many	CSASNSGANVLTF	TGCAGTGCCTCCAATTCTGGGGCCAACGTCCTGACTTTC
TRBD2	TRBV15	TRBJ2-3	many	CATSKDKTSGRASTDTQYF	TGTGCCACCAGCAAGGACAAGACTAGCGGGAGGGCTAGCACAGATACGCAGTATTTT
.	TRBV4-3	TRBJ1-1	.	CASSQVGFNTEAFF	TGCGCCAGCAGCCAAGTTGGGTTTAACACTGAAGCTTTCTTT
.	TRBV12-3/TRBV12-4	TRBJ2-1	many	CASTENSNEQFF	TGTGCCAGCACCGAAAATTCCAATGAGCAGTTCTTC
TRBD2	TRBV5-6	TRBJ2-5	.	CASSLVRLAGGSLQETQYF	TGTGCCAGCAGCTTGGTTCGCCTAGCGGGAGGGAGCCTACAAGAGACCCAGTACTTC
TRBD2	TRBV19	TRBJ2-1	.	CASSFSGGIYNEQFF	TGTGCCAGTAGTTTTTCGGGGGGAATATACAATGAGCAGTTCTTC
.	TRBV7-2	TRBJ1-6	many	CASSFRGRSDSPLHF	TGTGCCAGCAGCTTTCGGGGGAGGAGTGACTCACCCCTCCACTTT
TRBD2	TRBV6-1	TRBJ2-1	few	CASKVPGGPGGEQFF	TGTGCCAGCAAAGTCCCGGGAGGGCCTGGTGGGGAGCAGTTCTTC
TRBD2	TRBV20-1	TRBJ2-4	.	CSGLAGPHGIQYF	TGCAGCGGCTTAGCGGGACCACACGGCATTCAGTACTTC
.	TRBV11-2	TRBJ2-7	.	CASSLDHGGLGNEQYF	TGTGCCAGCAGCTTAGATCACGGGGGTCTAGGAAACGAGCAGTACTTC
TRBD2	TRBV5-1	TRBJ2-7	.	CASSFGTSSYEQYF	TGCGCCAGCAGCTTCGGGACTAGCTCCTACGAGCAGTACTTC
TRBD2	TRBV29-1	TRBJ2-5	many	CSVEPGRVETQYF	TGCAGCGTTGAACCCGGGAGGGTTGAGACCCAGTACTTC
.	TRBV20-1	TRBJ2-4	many	CSASLSVTKNIQYF	TGCAGTGCTAGTTTGTCCGTAACCAAAAACATTCAGTACTTC
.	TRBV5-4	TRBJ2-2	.	CDSSLEVKTGELFF	TGTGACAGCAGCTTAGAGGTTAAAACCGGGGAGCTGTTTTTT
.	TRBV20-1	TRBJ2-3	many	CSALTMGQVDTQYF	TGCAGTGCTTTAACCATGGGGCAGGTAGATACGCAGTATTTT
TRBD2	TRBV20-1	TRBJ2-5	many	CSAPGLASGTQYF	TGCAGTGCCCCGGGACTAGCGTCTGGGACCCAGTACTTC